Listed here are 27 T cell receptor beta chains from one sample, sequenced in a study of blood T cell repertoires in COVID-19 (dated by TCRdb to the early 2020s). The library came from the immunoSEQ multiplex PCR assay. The table was pulled from immuneACCESS by TCRdb, which kept in-frame rearrangements only. Such tables lose some clones; where checked, under half of the loss comes from unresolved V genes, and the rest has no known cause. The sample data list under 75,000 clones, and roughly nine tenths of these were observed just once. Of the sample, roughly 8.2% is held by the ten largest clones. Sample: peripheral blood. All receptors derive from a man aged 50-60 years with active COVID-19.

J is TRBJ2-1 and V is TRBV6-2 or TRBV6-3; tentative D call: TRBD2 (7 bases). This CDR3 spans 14 amino acids. Between the trimmed V and J ends, which lost 7 bases and 8 bases, there was a span of 18 bases. Germline V CDR1 and CDR2: MNHEY, SVGEGT. As DNA, the CDR3 is TGTGCCAGCACCCCTAGGGGGGGGGTCTATGAGCAGTTCTTC. Translation: CASTPRGGVYEQFF.

J is TRBJ1-1 and V is TRBV19, with D maybe TRBD1 (6 bases). The V end lost 1 base, the J end lost 4 bases, and 10 bases lay between the germline ends. Germline values: CDR1 LNHDA, CDR2 SQIVND (reference sequence). The CDR3 is 14 amino acids. CDR3 in amino acids: CASSIAQGRTEAFF. CDR3 bases: TGTGCCAGTAGTATAGCACAGGGTCGCACTGAAGCTTTCTTT.

The V call is TRBV7-8, the J call TRBJ1-4, with D possibly TRBD1 on 6 matching bases. The CDR3 loop spans 12 amino acids. Germline values: CDR1 SGHVS, CDR2 FQNEAQ. Deletions cut 5 bases from V and 12 bases from J, with 13 bases between. Here the CDR3 DNA reads TGTGCCAGCAGCGCGGACAGCAACCAACTGTTTTTT. It specifies CASSADSNQLFF.

The chain has TRBV19 and TRBJ1-2; TRBD1 matches at 7 bases. The CDR3 length is 15 residues. The V gene's germline CDR1 is LNHDA and CDR2 SQIVND (reference sequence). J was trimmed by 3 bases and V by 5 bases; bases with no gene match: 9. CDR3 residues: CASSPRTGGDYGYTF. The CDR3 DNA reads as TGTGCCAGTAGTCCCCGGACAGGAGGTGACTATGGCTACACCTTC.

The chain combines TRBV30 with TRBJ1-5; D unresolved. Trimming left V 1 base short and J 6 bases short, with 10 bases between. The CDR3 has 13 residues. The V gene's germline CDR1 is GTSNPN and CDR2 SVGIG (reference sequence). The CDR3 sequence: CAWSGTAGQPQHF. For the CDR3, the DNA is TGTGCCTGGAGTGGAACAGCCGGTCAGCCCCAGCATTTT.

V gene TRBV7-8 combines with J gene TRBJ1-2; D is unresolved. Germline V gene sequence: CDR1 SGHVS, CDR2 FQNEAQ. Trimming pared 5 bases from V and 5 bases from J, leaving 9 bases between. CDR3 length equals 12 residues. CDR3 region: CASSPVSYGYTF. CDR3 coding DNA: TGTGCCAGCAGCCCGGTTTCTTATGGCTACACCTTC.

CDR3 DNA: TGTGCCAGCAGTGAAGCCGTTAGGGGTAGTGCAACTAATGAAAAACTGTTTTTT. The encoded protein is CASSEAVRGSATNEKLFF. The chain has TRBV6-1 and TRBJ1-4; perhaps TRBD1 as D (5 bases). This CDR3 region has 18 residues. The germline V and J ends were trimmed by 0 bases and 0 bases, with 14 bases remaining between them. Germline V gives CDR1 MNHNS, CDR2 SASEGT.

The chain is built from TRBV6-6 and TRBJ2-3; tentatively, D is TRBD1 (5 bases). V lost 2 bases and J 0 bases, leaving 9 bases between the germline ends. CDR3 size: 15 residues. Germline V lookup: CDR1 MNHNY, CDR2 SVGAGI (reference sequence). CDR3: CASSYVTASTDTQYF. In DNA form, the CDR3 reads TGTGCCAGCAGTTACGTGACAGCTAGCACAGATACGCAGTATTTT.

The V call is TRBV9, the J call TRBJ2-1; 9 nucleotides agree with TRBD2. This CDR3 has 15 residues. V dropped 6 bases and J dropped 5; count of bases not matched to a gene: 9. The germline CDR1 and CDR2 sequences are SGDLS and YYNGEE. DNA for the CDR3: TGTGCCAGCACTGGGAGCGGGGGGCCCAACAATGAGCAGTTCTTC. Amino acids: CASTGSGGPNNEQFF.

CDR3 sequence (DNA): TGTGCCAGCAGTGAAACTAGCGGGGGCCAAGAGACCCAGTACTTC. Translating gives CASSETSGGQETQYF. The rearrangement links TRBV6-1 to TRBJ2-5; 11 bases agree with TRBD2. Trimming took 2 bases from V and 1 from J; bases not matched to a gene: 0. CDR1 MNHNS and CDR2 SASEGT come from the germline V gene. The CDR3 contains 15 residues.

J is TRBJ2-1 and V is TRBV6-6; D uncertain. The V and J ends lost 10 bases and 2 bases respectively, with 12 bases between them. The germline CDR1 and CDR2 sequences are MNHNY and SVGAGI (reference sequence). The CDR3 has 13 amino acids. CDR3 in amino acids: CATARETYNEQFF. CDR3 in DNA: TGTGCCACCGCCCGTGAGACCTACAATGAGCAGTTCTTC.

The chain links TRBV19 to TRBJ1-2, with 8 positions matching TRBD1. The V and J ends lost 7 bases and 5 bases, in that order; junction bases with no gene match: 6. There are 13 residues in the CDR3. Per germline, CDR1 LNHDA and CDR2 SQIVND (reference sequence). CDR3 region: CASNPQGGYGYTF. The CDR3 DNA follows: TGTGCCAGTAACCCACAGGGGGGATATGGCTACACCTTC.

Here the CDR3 DNA reads TGTGCCAGTAGCGGGACAACCTACAATGAGCAGTTCTTC. Translation gives CASSGTTYNEQFF. The chain employs TRBV19 and TRBJ2-1; D might be TRBD1 (6 bases). Trimming cost V 6 bases and J 2 bases, with 8 bases left between them. CDR1 and CDR2 (germline): LNHDA, SQIVND (reference sequence). The CDR3 loop spans 13 amino acids.

The chain has TRBV6-6 and TRBJ1-3, with a tentative D call TRBD1 (5 bases). Germline V gene data show CDR1 as MNHNY and CDR2 as SVGAGI (reference sequence). There are 16 residues in the CDR3. Trimming pared 4 bases from V and 0 bases from J, leaving 13 bases between. CDR3 DNA sequence: TGTGCCAGCAGTTCCGAACGACAGCGCTCTGGAAACACCATATATTTT. Encoded protein: CASSSERQRSGNTIYF.

Details on this clone: The identical CDR3 is also encoded by other nucleotide sequences in the sample. V usage is TRBV27 and J usage is TRBJ1-1; 8 bases agree with TRBD1. V lost 5 bases to trimming and J lost 5 bases; unmatched junction nucleotides: 4. This CDR3 region has 13 residues. Per germline, CDR1 MNHEY and CDR2 SMNVEV (reference sequence). In DNA, the CDR3 is TGTGCCAGCAGTCCCGGGACAGGTACTGAAGCTTTCTTT. Protein product: CASSPGTGTEAFF.

This chain connects TRBV9 to TRBJ2-5; 9 bases are a match to TRBD2. V lost 4 bases, J lost 5 bases, and 9 bases stayed unmatched. The germline V gene encodes CDR1 SGDLS and CDR2 YYNGEE. The CDR3 contains 15 residues. The CDR3 region has the DNA TGTGCCAGCAGCCCCTGGACTAGCGTGGGGGAGACCCAGTACTTC. Translation: CASSPWTSVGETQYF.

V and J are TRBV29-1 and TRBJ2-2; TRBD2 matches at 11 bases. The CDR3 has 16 amino acids. Germline trimming cut 4 bases from V and 1 base from J; bases unmatched to any gene: 5. Germline V gene sequence: CDR1 SQVTM, CDR2 ANQGSEA. The CDR3 bases are TGCAGCGTTGCGAGGCTAGCGGGGGGGAACACCGGGGAGCTGTTTTTT. Translation: CSVARLAGGNTGELFF.

This clone has just one count. The chain carries TRBV2 and TRBJ2-3; the D gene is possibly TRBD2 (6 bases). The ends were cut back, 3 bases at V and 4 bases at J, with 20 bases in the middle. Germline CDR1 SNHLY, CDR2 FYNNEI. This CDR3 has 17 residues. The CDR3 sequence: CASSESGADRGADTQYF. CDR3 DNA sequence: TGTGCCAGCAGTGAGTCCGGGGCCGACCGCGGGGCAGATACGCAGTATTTT. Full variable domain (outside the CDR3, taken from reference TRBV2 and TRBJ2-3): EPEVTQTPSHQVTQMGQEVILRCVPISNHLYFYWYRQILGQKVEFLVSFYNNEISEKSEIFDDQFSVERPDGSNFTLKIRSTKLEDSAMYFCASSESGADRGADTQYFGPGTRLTVL.

In this sample, this clone turned up once. V is TRBV5-1 and J is TRBJ2-1; TRBD1 aligns across 9 bases. This CDR3 contains 14 residues. V lost 4 bases and J lost 5; bases outside the gene matches: 4. Germline V gene sequence: CDR1 SGHRS, CDR2 YFSETQ. The CDR3 here is CASSQDRGDNEQFF. The CDR3 DNA reads TGCGCCAGCAGCCAAGACAGGGGGGACAATGAGCAGTTCTTC.

A word on this clone: Germline is not matched at one junction end, which may reflect a read error. The V gene is TRBV6-5, the J gene TRBJ2-3; 9 nucleotides line up with TRBD2. CDR1 and CDR2 from the germline V gene are MNHEY and SVGAGI. The CDR3 has 15 amino acids. CDR3 coding DNA: TGTGCCGGCAGTTCCAGCGGGGGGCCCACAGATACGCAGTATTTT. Encoded protein: CAGSSSGGPTDTQYF.

This rearrangement joins TRBV7-9 to TRBJ1-6; 9 positions agree with TRBD1. This CDR3 spans 14 amino acids. After removal of 4 bases from V and 13 bases from J, the junction contained 8 bases not matched to a gene. Germline values: CDR1 SEHNR, CDR2 FQNEAQ (reference sequence). For the CDR3, the DNA is TGTGCCAGCAGCTCTGGGACAGGGTTTTTTCCCCTCCACTTT. Its translation is CASSSGTGFFPLHF.

The chain is built from TRBV12-5 and TRBJ2-5, with TRBD2 matching 7 bases. The J segment lost 1 base and the V segment lost 3 bases, leaving 5 bases of the junction unmatched. The length of the CDR3 is 15 residues. CDR1 LGHNT and CDR2 FRNRAP come from the germline V gene. The CDR3 reads CASGFGEGVQETQYF. The CDR3 DNA reads as TGTGCTAGTGGTTTTGGGGAGGGTGTCCAAGAGACCCAGTACTTC.

This sequence joins TRBV6-1 and TRBJ1-4; 7 positions agree with TRBD1. CDR3 length: 16 residues. Per germline, CDR1 MNHNS and CDR2 SASEGT. The J segment lost 9 bases and the V segment lost 4 bases, leaving 14 bases of the junction unmatched. CDR3 nucleotide sequence: TGTGCCAGCAGTGGTTGGGGGACAGAGGACTATAAAAAACTGTTTTTT. It yields the protein CASSGWGTEDYKKLFF.

The chain carries TRBV5-1 and TRBJ1-2, with 7 positions matching TRBD1. Germline V gives CDR1 SGHRS, CDR2 YFSETQ. The CDR3 has 15 amino acids. The trim removed 0 bases at V and 4 bases at J, leaving 6 bases unmatched. The CDR3 DNA reads TGCGCCAGCAGCTTGGTGGGATGGGACAGCTATGGCTACACCTTC. Translating it yields CASSLVGWDSYGYTF.

V is TRBV11-3 and J is TRBJ2-2, with 11 bases lining up with TRBD2. The junction had 8 bases not matched to a gene; V was cut back by 4 bases and J by 7 bases. The V gene's germline CDR1 is SGHNT and CDR2 YENEEA. CDR3 size: 16 residues. CDR3 coding DNA: TGTGCCAGCAGCTCAGGACTAGCGGGCCGGGTCGGGGAGCTGTTTTTT. It yields the protein CASSSGLAGRVGELFF.

This chain links TRBV30 with TRBJ1-6; weak D call: TRBD1 (6 bases). Trimming left V 1 base short and J 10 bases short, with 14 bases between. The germline V gene encodes CDR1 GTSNPN and CDR2 SVGIG (reference sequence). The CDR3 runs to 14 residues. The CDR3 DNA sequence: TGTGCCTGGAGTGCGTTACAGGGTTTCTCACCCCTCCACTTT. Translated: CAWSALQGFSPLHF.

The gene calls are TRBV24-1 and TRBJ2-2; 9 positions match TRBD2. Unmatched junction bases numbered 6, after V lost 9 bases and J lost 5 bases. Germline CDR1 reads KGHDR; CDR2 reads SFDVKD. This CDR3 is 14 amino acids long. In DNA, the CDR3 is TGTGCCACCGGACAGGCGGGGGGGACCGGGGAGCTGTTTTTT. Protein product: CATGQAGGTGELFF.